One and the same sample provided the 31 T cell receptor beta chains below, sequenced in a study of OX40 agonist ivuxolimab in advanced cancers. Method: immunoSEQ multiplex PCR; TCRdb's copy keeps in-frame clones and lacks some. The table includes more than 45,000 clones, about 81% detected once. This specimen consisted of CD4+ or CD8+ T cells sorted from blood, obtained in a trial of the OX40 agonist ivuxolimab. The receptor set was obtained from an adult with an advanced solid tumor such as melanoma, head and neck, liver or kidney cancer.

The count of this clone is one. This chain connects TRBV19 to TRBJ2-5, with 9 bases aligning to TRBD1. With V trimmed by 4 bases and J by 1 base, 4 bases remained unmatched. Germline V lookup: CDR1 LNHDA, CDR2 SQIVND (reference sequence). CDR3 length equals 15 residues. The CDR3 region is CASSRGTGFQETQYF. CDR3 in DNA: TGTGCCAGTAGTAGAGGGACAGGGTTCCAAGAGACCCAGTACTTC. The variable domain in full, completed from reference TRBV19 and TRBJ2-5, reads DGGITQSPKYLFRKEGQNVTLSCEQNLNHDAMYWYRQDPGQGLRLIYYSQIVNDFQKGDIAEGYSVSREKKESFPLTVTSAQKNPTAFYLCASSRGTGFQETQYFGPGTRLLVL.

This chain links TRBV9 with TRBJ2-3; 7 bases fit TRBD1. This CDR3 has 16 amino acids. CDR1 is SGDLS, CDR2 YYNGEE, per germline. The ends lost 0 bases at V and 2 bases at J; junction bases unmatched: 6. CDR3 residues: CASSVAEGAFTDTQYF. The CDR3 DNA sequence: TGTGCCAGCAGCGTAGCCGAGGGGGCCTTCACAGATACGCAGTATTTT.

This chain links TRBV2 with TRBJ1-2, with D tentatively TRBD1 (5 bases). The V end lost 6 bases, the J end lost 7 bases, and 15 bases lay between the germline ends. This CDR3 comprises 13 residues. Germline assignment: CDR1 SNHLY and CDR2 FYNNEI. The CDR3, as DNA: TGTGCCAGCAGGGGGGGTGAGGGGTTTGGCTACACCTTC. This translates into CASRGGEGFGYTF.

V usage is TRBV7-9 and J usage is TRBJ2-3; D unresolved. V lost 5 bases and J 4 bases, leaving 13 bases between the germline ends. The CDR3 spans 14 residues. Germline assignment: CDR1 SEHNR and CDR2 FQNEAQ (reference sequence). Here the CDR3 DNA reads TGTGCCAGCAGCCCCCAAGTGTTTCCAGATACGCAGTATTTT. Its protein is CASSPQVFPDTQYF.

The chain has TRBV5-1 and TRBJ2-3; 9 bases fit TRBD1. There are 13 residues in the CDR3. J was trimmed by 4 bases and V by 5 bases; bases with no gene match: 2. From germline, CDR1 is SGHRS and CDR2 YFSETQ. The CDR3 DNA follows: TGCGCCAGCAGGGGACAGGGTGCAGATACGCAGTATTTT. Protein product: CASRGQGADTQYF.

This rearrangement joins TRBV5-4 to TRBJ1-6; 7 bases are shared with TRBD1. Germline-derived CDR1 and CDR2 are SGHNT and YYREEE (reference sequence). The CDR3 has 15 amino acids. J was trimmed by 7 bases and V by 1 base; bases with no gene match: 5. For the CDR3, the DNA is TGTGCCAGCAGCTTGTCAACAGGGGTAAATTCACCCCTCCACTTT. It specifies CASSLSTGVNSPLHF.

The chain couples TRBV29-1 to TRBJ2-2; TRBD1 matches at 7 bases. Germline CDR1 SQVTM, CDR2 ANQGSEA. With 6 bases clipped from V and 6 bases from J, the junction kept 7 bases outside the gene matches. The CDR3 has 13 amino acids. For the CDR3, the DNA is TGCAGCGTCCGGGCCCAGGGGGCCGGGGAGCTGTTTTTT. Residues: CSVRAQGAGELFF.

The chain links TRBV10-1 to TRBJ2-3, with D unclear. V gave up 0 bases and J gave up 8 bases, with 9 bases separating them. CDR1 is WNHNN and CDR2 is SYGVQD in the germline V gene (reference sequence). The CDR3 runs to 13 residues. The CDR3 spells CASSESGRRTQYF. In nucleotides, the CDR3 is TGCGCCAGCAGTGAGTCTGGCAGGCGTACGCAGTATTTT.

This chain uses TRBV6-1 with TRBJ1-1, with D possibly TRBD1 on 6 matching bases. The CDR3 covers 15 residues. Trimming pared 7 bases from V and 0 bases from J, leaving 15 bases between. Looked up from germline, CDR1 is MNHNS and CDR2 is SASEGT. In nucleotides, the CDR3 is TGTGCCAGCACCTCTTCAGGGGCCGTGAACACTGAAGCTTTCTTT. Translating gives CASTSSGAVNTEAFF.

The V call is TRBV5-1, the J call TRBJ1-1, with D possibly matching TRBD1 (5 bases). CDR3 length equals 14 residues. Trimming stripped 4 bases from V and 8 bases from J, with 18 bases between. Per germline, CDR1 SGHRS and CDR2 YFSETQ. CDR3: CASSPRGPSGEAFF. The CDR3, as DNA: TGCGCCAGCAGCCCGAGGGGCCCATCGGGGGAAGCTTTCTTT.

The rearrangement joins TRBV5-1 to TRBJ2-5, with unresolved D. Trimming shortened V by 4 bases and J by 2 bases, and 3 bases separated the two germline ends. Per germline, CDR1 SGHRS and CDR2 YFSETQ. This CDR3 is 11 amino acids long. The CDR3: CASSHQETQYF. In DNA form, the CDR3 reads TGCGCCAGCAGCCATCAAGAGACCCAGTACTTC. Together with reference TRBV5-1 and TRBJ2-5, the CDR3 gives the full variable domain: KAGVTQTPRYLIKTRGQQVTLSCSPISGHRSVSWYQQTPGQGLQFLFEYFSETQRNKGNFPGRFSGRQFSNSRSEMNVSTLELGDSALYLCASSHQETQYFGPGTRLLVL.

This chain joins TRBV28 and TRBJ1-1; 7 bases agree with TRBD1. The germline V gene encodes CDR1 MDHEN and CDR2 SYDVKM. The CDR3 is 13 residues long. J gave up 5 bases and V 6 bases, and 6 bases lay outside the gene matches. The CDR3 DNA sequence: TGTGCCAGCAGGACGACAGGGAATACTGAAGCTTTCTTT. Amino acids: CASRTTGNTEAFF.

This chain connects TRBV7-9 to TRBJ1-4, with D possibly being TRBD1 (6 bases). With 8 bases removed from V and 3 bases from J, the gap between germline ends came to 16 bases. There are 15 residues in the CDR3. Germline CDR1 SEHNR, CDR2 FQNEAQ (reference sequence). The CDR3 region is CASPGGGASNEKLFF. CDR3 coding DNA: TGTGCCAGCCCCGGAGGGGGGGCTTCTAATGAAAAACTGTTTTTT.

The CDR3 sequence is CASSEAAARSYEQYF. In DNA form, the CDR3 reads TGTGCCAGCAGTGAAGCGGCAGCCCGCTCCTACGAGCAGTACTTC. The rearrangement links TRBV6-1 to TRBJ2-7; D call uncertain. Trimming left V 0 bases short and J 0 bases short, with 9 bases between. The CDR3 extends over 15 amino acids. Germline V CDR1 and CDR2: MNHNS, SASEGT.

This chain connects TRBV5-6 to TRBJ2-7; 8 nucleotides agree with TRBD1. Germline lookup yields CDR1 SGHDT and CDR2 YYEEEE. J was trimmed by 1 base and V by 1 base; bases with no gene match: 4. This CDR3 region has 15 residues. CDR3: CASSLQGAASYEQYF. The CDR3 DNA reads TGTGCCAGCAGCTTGCAGGGGGCGGCATCCTACGAGCAGTACTTC.

This clone showed up just a few times. The V call is TRBV19, the J call TRBJ2-1, with D unresolved. Germline values: CDR1 LNHDA, CDR2 SQIVND (reference sequence). The CDR3 runs 13 residues. With 1 base removed from V and 3 bases from J, the gap between germline ends came to 4 bases. As DNA, the CDR3 is TGTGCCAGTAGTATAGGGGACTACAATGAGCAGTTCTTC. Protein sequence: CASSIGDYNEQFF.

The chain uses TRBV7-8 and TRBJ1-1; D gene unclear. CDR3 length: 13 residues. Trimming pared 3 bases from V and 3 bases from J, leaving 8 bases between. Germline V gene lookup returns CDR1 SGHVS and CDR2 FQNEAQ. CDR3 sequence reads: CASSFKPYTEAFF. Written as DNA, the CDR3 is TGTGCCAGCAGCTTCAAGCCGTACACTGAAGCTTTCTTT.

The CDR3 sequence: CASTQGAGNTEAFF. The CDR3, as DNA: TGTGCCAGCACCCAGGGGGCGGGAAACACTGAAGCTTTCTTT. This chain joins TRBV9 and TRBJ1-1; 8 bases are a match to TRBD1. This CDR3 has 14 amino acids. Germline CDR1 SGDLS, CDR2 YYNGEE. J gave up 2 bases and V 6 bases, and 6 bases lay outside the gene matches.

The V gene is TRBV5-1, the J gene TRBJ2-7; TRBD2 matches at 9 bases. The CDR3 loop spans 17 amino acids. V trimming: 4 bases; J trimming: 1 base; junction bases outside the gene matches: 12. Looked up from germline, CDR1 is SGHRS and CDR2 is YFSETQ. In nucleotides, the CDR3 is TGCGCCAGCAGCCGGTTTAAAGCGGGGGGCCAGTCCTACGAGCAGTACTTC. Translated, it gives CASSRFKAGGQSYEQYF.

V gene TRBV11-3 combines with J gene TRBJ2-3; 7 bases align to TRBD2. Looked up from germline, CDR1 is SGHNT and CDR2 is YENEEA. The CDR3 totals 15 residues. J gave up 0 bases and V 4 bases, and 4 bases lay outside the gene matches. CDR3 in DNA: TGTGCCAGCAGCTCCCTAGCGGCTAGCACAGATACGCAGTATTTT. Translation: CASSSLAASTDTQYF. The complete variable domain, with remaining parts taken from reference TRBV11-3 and TRBJ2-3, reads EAGVVQSPRYKIIEKKQPVAFWCNPISGHNTLYWYLQNLGQGPELLIRYENEEAVDDSQLPKDRFSAERLKGVDSTLKIQPAELGDSAVYLCASSSLAASTDTQYFGPGTRLTVL.

The genes are TRBV12-5 and TRBJ2-1; D possibly corresponds to TRBD1 (6 bases). This CDR3 contains 15 residues. Per the germline V gene, CDR1 is LGHNT and CDR2 is FRNRAP. V was cut by 7 bases and J by 13 bases, with 26 bases left in between. CDR3 residues: CASATTGQRLADQFF. The CDR3 nucleotides read TGTGCTAGTGCCACGACAGGCCAGCGATTGGCAGATCAGTTCTTC.

V is TRBV5-4 and J is TRBJ2-1; 7 nucleotides agree with TRBD2. Germline CDR1 and CDR2: SGHNT and YYREEE (reference sequence). CDR3 length: 14 amino acids. Trimming at V came to 4 bases and at J to 8 bases, leaving 9 bases not matched to a gene. The chain's CDR3 is CASSMRGGRDEQFF. The DNA for the CDR3 is TGTGCCAGCAGCATGAGGGGAGGGCGCGATGAGCAGTTCTTC.

The CDR3 here is CASSARGTPLEKLFF. The CDR3 DNA reads TGTGCCAGCAGCGCCCGGGGGACCCCTTTGGAAAAACTGTTTTTT. The chain carries TRBV9 and TRBJ1-4, with a possible D match to TRBD1 (5 bases). CDR3 length equals 15 residues. Trimming left V 3 bases short and J 8 bases short, with 17 bases between. Germline V gene data show CDR1 as SGDLS and CDR2 as YYNGEE.

The chain combines TRBV5-4 with TRBJ2-1, with a weak D call TRBD1 (6 bases). Germline V lookup: CDR1 SGHNT, CDR2 YYREEE (reference sequence). CDR3 length equals 13 residues. The germline V and J ends were trimmed by 4 bases and 4 bases, with 9 bases remaining between them. The chain's CDR3 is CASSGGEYNEQFF. The CDR3 region has the DNA TGTGCCAGCAGCGGGGGCGAATACAATGAGCAGTTCTTC.

The chain recombines TRBV23-1 with TRBJ1-4; the D is unclear. TRBV23-1 counts as an open reading frame of uncertain function. Trimming removed 2 bases at V and 4 bases at J, with 14 bases between. The CDR3 loop spans 16 amino acids. In nucleotides, the CDR3 is TGCGCCAGCAGTCAACCCGACGGGCACCTTAATGAAAAACTGTTTTTT. This translates into CASSQPDGHLNEKLFF.

The genes are TRBV12-5 and TRBJ1-5; D remains unclear. The CDR3 runs 15 residues. The V end was cut by 6 bases, the J end by 5 bases, with 17 bases between. Germline-derived CDR1 and CDR2 are LGHNT and FRNRAP. This chain's CDR3 is CASGSPGGVDQPQHF. Here the CDR3 DNA reads TGTGCTAGTGGATCCCCGGGTGGAGTCGATCAGCCCCAGCATTTT. Full variable domain (missing parts from reference TRBV12-5 and TRBJ1-5): DARVTQTPRHKVTEMGQEVTMRCQPILGHNTVFWYRQTMMQGLELLAYFRNRAPLDDSGMPKDRFSAEMPDATLATLKIQPSEPRDSAVYFCASGSPGGVDQPQHFGDGTRLSIL.

The chain combines TRBV6-5 with TRBJ2-5; TRBD1 matches at 10 bases. Looked up from germline, CDR1 is MNHEY and CDR2 is SVGAGI. The J segment lost 6 bases and the V segment lost 2 bases, leaving 6 bases of the junction unmatched. This CDR3 has 15 amino acids. CDR3 coding DNA: TGTGCCAGCAGTTACGAGACAGGGGGCTTGAAGACCCAGTACTTC. Protein: CASSYETGGLKTQYF.

This chain connects TRBV6-1 to TRBJ1-2; D call uncertain. This CDR3 region has 13 residues. CDR1 and CDR2 (germline): MNHNS, SASEGT. V dropped 2 bases and J dropped 4 bases, with 8 bases sitting between them. The CDR3 protein is CASSEIQAYGYTF. The CDR3 coding sequence is TGTGCCAGCAGTGAAATCCAGGCCTATGGCTACACCTTC.

This chain uses TRBV5-1 with TRBJ2-3; unclear D gene. The CDR3 length is 13 residues. Germline V gene lookup returns CDR1 SGHRS and CDR2 YFSETQ. V was cut by 0 bases and J by 3 bases, with 5 bases left in between. CDR3 sequence (DNA): TGCGCCAGCAGCTTGGATGCGACAGATACGCAGTATTTT. It yields the protein CASSLDATDTQYF.

J is TRBJ1-5 and V is TRBV7-2; tentatively, D is TRBD1 (5 bases). Germline loops: CDR1 SGHTA, CDR2 FQGNSA. Between the trimmed V and J ends, which lost 2 bases and 7 bases, there was a span of 15 bases. There are 15 residues in the CDR3. CDR3 amino acids: CASSLKFGTGQPQHF. DNA of the CDR3: TGTGCCAGCAGCTTAAAATTTGGGACGGGGCAGCCCCAGCATTTT.

This sequence joins TRBV11-3 and TRBJ2-2; the match to TRBD1 covers 8 bases. Trimming removed 4 bases from V and 7 bases from J; junction bases left unmatched: 8. Germline V gene sequence: CDR1 SGHNT, CDR2 YENEEA. This CDR3 is built from 15 residues. CDR3 sequence (DNA): TGTGCCAGCAGCTCGTTGACAGGGGAGGTCGGGGAGCTGTTTTTT. It specifies CASSSLTGEVGELFF.